The clone carrying this TCR beta chain was detected only a few times. Its antigen is not identified. This specimen belongs to a study of T cell repertoires in cytomegalovirus infection. One entry per CDR3 protein results from TCRdb running MiXCR on the reads. Among about 700,000 distinct CDR3 sequences listed, around a third were seen once. CDR3 size: 14 residues. V lost 7 bases to trimming and J lost 5 bases; unmatched junction nucleotides: 10. CDR1 and CDR2 (germline): MNHEY, SVGAGI. The sequenced sample was cultured PBMCs, obtained from culture after CMV antigen stimulation. The receptor was isolated from a human donor in good health (CMV status not recorded). Some clones in this sample may be carry-over from other donors' samples. This chain links TRBV6-5 with TRBJ2-7; 8 bases are shared with TRBD1. CDR3 in amino acids: CASTFSQGADEQYF. DNA of the CDR3: TGTGCCAGCACCTTCTCCCAGGGGGCGGACGAGCAGTACTTC.